This T cell receptor beta chain was found in a study of T cells in Graves' hyperthyroidism and ophthalmopathy. What was amplified from RNA transcripts were TCR beta CDR3 regions. The primer set for the first-round RT-PCR of the TCR CDR3 was HTBI. TCRdb itself ran the multiplex PCR reads through MiXCR, one entry per CDR3 protein. The repertoire includes 450,000 to 600,000 distinct CDR3 sequences, about 20% of them detected once, and 47% sits in the top ten. Trimming took 5 bases from V and 12 from J; bases not matched to a gene: 4. The CDR3 is made up of 13 amino acids. Per germline, CDR1 SEHNR and CDR2 FQNEAQ (reference sequence).

This chain joins TRBV7-9 and TRBJ2-1; TRBD2 aligns across 13 bases. The sequence came from a man aged 40-49 years with Graves' ophthalmopathy. Sequenced material: blood. This chain's CDR3 is CASSQRLAGGQFF. CDR3 nucleotides: TGTGCCAGCAGCCAACGACTAGCGGGGGGGCAGTTCTTC. Drawing the rest from reference TRBV7-9 and TRBJ2-1, the complete variable domain is DTGVSQNPRHKITKRGQNVTFRCDPISEHNRLYWYRQTLGQGPEFLTYFQNEAQLEKSRLLSDRFSAERPKGSFSTLEIQRTEQGDSAMYLCASSQRLAGGQFFGPGTRLTVL.